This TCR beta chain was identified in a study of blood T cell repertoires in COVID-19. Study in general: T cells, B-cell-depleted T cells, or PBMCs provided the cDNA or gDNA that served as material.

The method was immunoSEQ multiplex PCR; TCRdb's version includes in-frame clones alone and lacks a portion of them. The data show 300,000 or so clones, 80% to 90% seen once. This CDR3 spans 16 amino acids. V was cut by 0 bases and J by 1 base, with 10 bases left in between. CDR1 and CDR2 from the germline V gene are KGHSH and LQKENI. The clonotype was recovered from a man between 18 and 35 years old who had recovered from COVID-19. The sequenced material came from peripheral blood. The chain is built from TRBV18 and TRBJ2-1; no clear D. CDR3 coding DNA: TGTGCCAGCTCACCACCATCTCGTACTTCCTACAATGAGCAGTTCTTC. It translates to CASSPPSRTSYNEQFF.